The TCR beta chain under discussion was sequenced for a study of shared clonotypes between healthy human individuals (TCRdb year 2020). The study in broad terms: Three men and two women, aged 18 to 49 years, made up the cohort. Between about 0.94 and 8.9 billion PBMCs per donor were obtained by leukapheresis. Per donor, three plates each were used for CD4 naive and CD4 memory, two for CD8 naive, and one for CD8 memory. To estimate repertoire size and how much clonotypes are shared between individuals, the study performed deep sequencing of blood TCR repertoires from a handful of healthy adults. Libraries were prepared and TCR repertoires were sequenced by different laboratories using diverse techniques, in order to increase sequencing depth and limit assay-specific biases. The paper's findings and limits, for the study overall: Sampling was limited to blood, and TCR repertoires in tissue likely differ from TCR repertoires in blood. Clonotypes shared by all four sorted-subset donors showed higher generation probabilities than non-shared clonotypes. Pairwise subsampling indicated that sequencing depth was expected to affect the degree of clonotype sharing among donors. Because the study included a small number of donors, the genetic and exposure-history diversity represented was limited. Naive subsets generally had larger estimated clonotype richness than memory subsets did. Rarefaction of sorted-subset datasets indicated incomplete sequencing despite the large sequencing depth. Across four donors, approximately 5% of naive CD4, over 3% of naive CD8, roughly 2.3% of memory CD4, and 0.4% of memory CD8 clonotypes were shared.

CD8 naive samples were obtained by positive selection for CCR7 among CD45RO-negative cells, yielding a CD45RA+CCR7+ population from which TemRA cells were excluded. Donors were healthy HIV-negative adults with no recently reported acute infections or vaccinations. Only Caucasian adults living in Nashville, Tennessee, USA were represented among the donors. Blood was obtained by leukapheresis, after which PBMCs were separated by Ficoll-Histopaque density gradient centrifugation and cryopreserved in liquid nitrogen vapor phase. Purity and quantity of every magnetically sorted T cell population were checked by analytical flow cytometry. Genomic DNA was isolated from every sorted fraction and measured by UV absorbance on a Nanodrop 2000c. The CDR3 covers 16 residues, taking in both the cysteine and the phenylalanine. The retained sequence is limited to the CDR3, 48 bases, with the frame set at the first base. After removal of 2 bases from V and 9 bases from J, the junction retains 14 bases not matched to a gene. CDR1 and CDR2, looked up from the germline V gene (reference sequence), are SGHNT and YYREEE.

In regard to this clone: The antigen this receptor binds is unknown. No quality values exist for individual bases; no much larger clone is one base distant.

TCR CDR3 regions were amplified from genomic DNA by multiplex PCR using the deep immunoSEQ assay. Extracted genomic DNA from each cell subset was distributed evenly across all wells of several immunoSEQ 96-well plates, and each plate was treated as a replicate. For sorted subsets, about 210 ng of genomic DNA, equivalent to around 29,000 T cell genomes, went into each replicate PCR. Purified libraries were measured with a Qubit 3.0 fluorometer, size-checked on a Bioanalyzer 2100, and measured again with the KAPA Library Quantification kit. A separate single-read 150-cycle Illumina NextSeq 550 flow cell was used to sequence each immunoSEQ 96-well plate. The authors' analysis ran thus. The immunoSEQ output contained only junctional sequences without quality scores, so filtering could not match that applied to full-length reads. Sequences were annotated with PyIR, a Python wrapper for IgBLAST v1.9, using IMGT germline references to assign V/J genes and CDR3. Reads were removed for weak V/J assignments (E-value above 1e-6), missing CDR3, stop codons, out-of-frame junctions, or ambiguous translated residues. V3J clonotypes were defined by identical inferred V gene, J gene, and CDR3 amino acid sequence. The percentage overlap between two repertoires was calculated by dividing the number of shared unique clonotypes by the size of the smaller repertoire. Richness of each repertoire was evaluated using RTK rarefaction, the Chao1 estimator, and Recon v2.1 estimates of unobserved clonotypes. Generation probabilities for all TCRbeta clonotypes obtained by the gDNA method from a handful of donors were computed using OLGA. The immuneACCESS repertoire file appears here via TCRdb, limited to in-frame rearrangements. These files lack a portion of the clones; in checked studies, under half of the deficit traces to unresolved V genes, and the cause of the others is not known. For V, J and clone size, that table is used; D and trimming come from the DNA. The table for this sample lists about 2.2 million clones; about 94% of them were counted only once. The ten largest clones capture around 1.8% of the sample.

Sequenced sample: naive CD8+ T cells from PBMCs. Per the publication, the cell subset or site label means: CD45RA+CCR7+. The source of this sequence is a man younger than 30 in good health. Some clones in this sample may be carry-over from other donors' samples. The chain uses TRBV5-4 and TRBJ2-1, and 7 junctional nucleotides match TRBD1. The CDR3 has the sequence CASSFPRGDRGSEQFF. At the DNA level, the sequence is TGTGCCAGCAGCTTTCCCAGAGGGGACAGAGGCAGTGAGCAGTTCTTC.